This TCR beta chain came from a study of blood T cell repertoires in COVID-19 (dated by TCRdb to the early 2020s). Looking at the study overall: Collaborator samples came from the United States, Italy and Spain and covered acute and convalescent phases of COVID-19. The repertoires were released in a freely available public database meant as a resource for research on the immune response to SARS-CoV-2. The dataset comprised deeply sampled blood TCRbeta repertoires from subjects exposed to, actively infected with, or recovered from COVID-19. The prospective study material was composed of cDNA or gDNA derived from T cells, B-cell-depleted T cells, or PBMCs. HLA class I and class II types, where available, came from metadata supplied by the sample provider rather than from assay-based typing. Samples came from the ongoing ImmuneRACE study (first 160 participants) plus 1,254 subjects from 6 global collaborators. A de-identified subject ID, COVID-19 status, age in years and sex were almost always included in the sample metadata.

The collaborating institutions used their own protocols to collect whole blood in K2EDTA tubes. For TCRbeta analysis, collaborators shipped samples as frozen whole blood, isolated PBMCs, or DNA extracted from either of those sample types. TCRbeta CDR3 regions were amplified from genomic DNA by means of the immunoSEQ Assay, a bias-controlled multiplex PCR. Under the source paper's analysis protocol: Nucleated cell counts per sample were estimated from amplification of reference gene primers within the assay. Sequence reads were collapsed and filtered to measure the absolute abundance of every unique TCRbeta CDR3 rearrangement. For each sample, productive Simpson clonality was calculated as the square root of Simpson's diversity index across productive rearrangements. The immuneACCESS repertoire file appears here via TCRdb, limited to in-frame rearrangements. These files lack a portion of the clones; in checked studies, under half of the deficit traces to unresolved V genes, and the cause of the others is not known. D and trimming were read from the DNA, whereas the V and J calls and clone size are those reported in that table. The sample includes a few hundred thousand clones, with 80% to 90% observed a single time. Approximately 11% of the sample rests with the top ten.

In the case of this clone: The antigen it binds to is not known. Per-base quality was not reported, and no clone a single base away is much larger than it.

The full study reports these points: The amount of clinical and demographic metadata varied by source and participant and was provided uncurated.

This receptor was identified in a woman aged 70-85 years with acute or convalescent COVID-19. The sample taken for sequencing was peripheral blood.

Here the CDR3 is given as CASSPRVGTDTIYF. The DNA reads TGTGCCAGCAGCCCTCGGGTTGGAACCGACACCATATATTTT. The chain is made from TRBV7-2 and TRBJ1-3, with no confidently assigned D gene. The germline V gene provides CDR1 SGHTA and CDR2 FQGNSA. A distance of 16 bases separates the germline ends of V and J, which lose 5 bases and 8 bases respectively. Its CDR3 holds 14 amino acids, cysteine through phenylalanine. CDR3 DNA only is kept here, 42 bases in frame from base 1.